This passage covers 18 T cell receptor beta chains from one sample sequenced in a study of siplizumab effects on memory and regulatory T cells. Antigen specificity for these receptors is unknown. A roughly six-day coculture at 37°C was performed with the mixed lymphocyte reaction cells. This table comes from immunoSEQ multiplex PCR, and its TCRdb copy is limited to in-frame clones, with some not included. The repertoire holds about 12,000 clones, with around 40% as singletons. The sample was CFSE-low (dividing) CD8+ T cells sorted from an allogeneic mixed lymphocyte reaction. The receptors stem from a human donor in good health; the cells came from an allogeneic mixed lymphocyte reaction.

J is TRBJ2-7 and V is TRBV9; 7 bases line up with TRBD1. Per the germline V gene, CDR1 is SGDLS and CDR2 is YYNGEE. CDR3 size: 15 residues. V lost 4 bases to trimming and J lost 0 bases; unmatched junction nucleotides: 7. CDR3 sequence (DNA): TGTGCCAGCAGCCCGGGACAGCTCGTCTCCTACGAGCAGTACTTC. It codes for CASSPGQLVSYEQYF.

This clone was counted once. The V call is TRBV7-9, the J call TRBJ2-3; perhaps TRBD1 as D (5 bases). Trimming pared 4 bases from V and 3 bases from J, leaving 20 bases between. CDR1 and CDR2 from the germline V gene are SEHNR and FQNEAQ (reference sequence). The CDR3 totals 17 residues. In DNA, the CDR3 is TGTGCCAGCAGCTCACTGGGAAAGCACAGGTTAACAGATACGCAGTATTTT. Translated, it gives CASSSLGKHRLTDTQYF.

The chain is built from TRBV16 and TRBJ1-2; D unclear. CDR1 is KGHSY and CDR2 is FQNENV in the germline V gene. The length of the CDR3 is 12 residues. The V end was cut by 0 bases, the J end by 8 bases, with 7 bases between. DNA for the CDR3: TGTGCCAGCAGCCAATCGGTACAAGGCTACACCTTC. Translated, it gives CASSQSVQGYTF.

CDR3 loop: CASRDTVSSYNEQFF. As DNA, the CDR3 is TGTGCCAGCAGAGATACGGTTTCCTCCTACAATGAGCAGTTCTTC. The chain carries TRBV7-2 and TRBJ2-1; D is unresolved. Germline CDR1 and CDR2: SGHTA and FQGNSA. The V gene lost 6 bases and the J gene lost 0 bases, with 12 bases spanning the gap. This CDR3 comprises 15 residues.

The chain links TRBV4-1 to TRBJ2-1; TRBD1 is a possible D gene (6 bases). The CDR3 spans 13 residues. Per germline, CDR1 MGHRA and CDR2 YSYEKL. V was cut by 6 bases and J by 3 bases, with 9 bases left in between. CDR3 sequence: CASRGANYNEQFF. The DNA of the CDR3 is TGCGCCAGCAGGGGGGCAAACTACAATGAGCAGTTCTTC.

This clone was detected only a few times. The DNA of the CDR3 is TGCGCCAGCAGCCAGTTTGGGGCGGAAAACAATGAGCAGTTCTTC. Translating it yields CASSQFGAENNEQFF. This chain joins TRBV4-1 and TRBJ2-1; D might be TRBD1 (5 bases). This CDR3 is 15 amino acids long. The V and J ends lost 3 bases and 5 bases respectively, with 14 bases between them. The V gene's germline CDR1 is MGHRA and CDR2 YSYEKL.

This clone was counted between two and nine times. The V call is TRBV27, the J call TRBJ2-5, with D possibly being TRBD2 (7 bases). V was pared by 5 bases and J by 5 bases, with 15 bases between. The germline V gene has CDR1 MNHEY and CDR2 SMNVEV (reference sequence). This CDR3 has 14 amino acids. The CDR3 protein is CASSRGAQWETQYF. The CDR3 nucleotides read TGTGCCAGCAGTCGGGGGGCGCAGTGGGAGACCCAGTACTTC.

As to this clone: A read error may explain this, as a much larger clone is one base away. Other DNA sequences in the sample encode the same CDR3. The rearrangement joins TRBV4-1 to TRBJ2-7, with D perhaps matching TRBD2 (5 bases). The V gene's germline CDR1 is MGHRA and CDR2 YSYEKL. This CDR3 has 13 amino acids. The CDR3 region has the DNA TGCGCCAGCAGTCAAGGTCCTAGCTCCGAGCAGTACTTC. This gives the protein CASSQGPSSEQYF.

The V and J genes are TRBV27 and TRBJ2-7; possibly TRBD1 or TRBD2 for D (6 bases each). This CDR3 is 14 amino acids long. V dropped 3 bases and J dropped 2 bases, with 11 bases sitting between them. The V gene's germline CDR1 is MNHEY and CDR2 SMNVEV (reference sequence). The CDR3 bases are TGTGCCAGCAGTTTGGGGGGCAGGGCCTACGAGCAGTACTTC. Translated: CASSLGGRAYEQYF.

V is TRBV7-9 and J is TRBJ1-4; 9 bases are a match to TRBD1. Germline lookup yields CDR1 SEHNR and CDR2 FQNEAQ (reference sequence). Unmatched junction bases numbered 10, after V lost 4 bases and J lost 7 bases. This CDR3 has 16 amino acids. In DNA form, the CDR3 reads TGTGCCAGCAGCTCCCGGGACAGGGTCATCGGTGAAAAACTGTTTTTT. Its protein product is CASSSRDRVIGEKLFF. Full variable domain (remainder filled in from reference TRBV7-9 and TRBJ1-4): DTGVSQNPRHKITKRGQNVTFRCDPISEHNRLYWYRQTLGQGPEFLTYFQNEAQLEKSRLLSDRFSAERPKGSFSTLEIQRTEQGDSAMYLCASSSRDRVIGEKLFFGSGTQLSVL.

This clone is labeled as medium-sized. The chain combines TRBV11-2 with TRBJ1-4; perhaps TRBD1 as D (5 bases). V lost 3 bases and J lost 8, with 19 bases in between. CDR1 and CDR2 from the germline V gene are SGHAT and FQNNGV. This CDR3 contains 16 residues. DNA of the CDR3: TGTGCCAGCAGCTTCCTCCAAACTGCCAGGGACGAAAAACTGTTTTTT. It specifies CASSFLQTARDEKLFF.

By share, this clone ranks as medium-sized. The chain combines TRBV27 with TRBJ2-5; D is ambiguous. The germline V gene has CDR1 MNHEY and CDR2 SMNVEV (reference sequence). This CDR3 has 15 residues. V shed 6 bases and J shed 5 bases, with 19 bases lying between them. CDR3 residues: CASSPVVAVLETQYF. The CDR3 nucleotides are TGTGCCAGCAGCCCTGTTGTCGCAGTCCTCGAGACCCAGTACTTC.

This clone is termed medium-sized. The V call is TRBV2, the J call TRBJ2-7, with D possibly called TRBD1 or TRBD2 (5 bases each). Trimming left V 7 bases short and J 0 bases short, with 13 bases between. The CDR3 covers 14 residues. From germline, CDR1 is SNHLY and CDR2 FYNNEI. CDR3 sequence: CASKLGRISYEQYF. CDR3 nucleotide sequence: TGTGCCAGCAAACTGGGACGGATCTCCTACGAGCAGTACTTC.

This clone occurred a few times. This chain links TRBV9 with TRBJ1-4, with D maybe TRBD1 (6 bases). Trimming removed 4 bases at V and 2 bases at J, with 15 bases between. The CDR3 spans 16 residues. CDR1 SGDLS and CDR2 YYNGEE come from the germline V gene. The CDR3: CASSSPLGGTNEKLFF. In DNA form, the CDR3 reads TGTGCCAGCAGCTCCCCCCTGGGGGGCACTAATGAAAAACTGTTTTTT.

This clone rates as medium-sized. The V and J genes are TRBV7-2 and TRBJ1-2; D might be TRBD1 (6 bases). The CDR3 is made up of 14 amino acids. Germline-derived CDR1 and CDR2 are SGHTA and FQGNSA. V lost 3 bases and J 4 bases, leaving 12 bases between the germline ends. In DNA, the CDR3 is TGTGCCAGCAGCTTTTTAGGGGGAGGCTATGGCTACACCTTC. Residues: CASSFLGGGYGYTF.

CDR3 residues: CASSSPPGQGATGELFF. CDR3 nucleotides: TGTGCCAGCAGCTCACCACCGGGACAGGGGGCCACCGGGGAGCTGTTTTTT. This chain uses TRBV5-8 with TRBJ2-2, with TRBD1 matching over 12 bases. The CDR3 contains 17 residues. V dropped 3 bases and J dropped 4; count of bases not matched to a gene: 7. Germline V gives CDR1 SGHTS, CDR2 YDEGEE.

V and J are TRBV5-4 and TRBJ1-2; D may be TRBD1 (6 bases). This CDR3 is 15 amino acids long. The germline CDR1 and CDR2 sequences are SGHNT and YYREEE (reference sequence). V lost 4 bases and J lost 4, with 17 bases in between. The CDR3 sequence: CASSQESRGGYGYTF. The CDR3 nucleotides are TGTGCCAGCAGCCAAGAAAGCAGGGGCGGCTATGGCTACACCTTC.

This clone was observed a handful of times. V gene TRBV7-9 combines with J gene TRBJ2-1; D is perhaps TRBD2 (6 bases). V was clipped by 8 bases and J by 8 bases, with 13 bases between them. This CDR3 is built from 12 residues. CDR1 is SEHNR, CDR2 FQNEAQ, per germline (reference sequence). The DNA of the CDR3 is TGTGCCAGCGGGGGGACTGGGGATGAGCAGTTCTTC. Translating it yields CASGGTGDEQFF.